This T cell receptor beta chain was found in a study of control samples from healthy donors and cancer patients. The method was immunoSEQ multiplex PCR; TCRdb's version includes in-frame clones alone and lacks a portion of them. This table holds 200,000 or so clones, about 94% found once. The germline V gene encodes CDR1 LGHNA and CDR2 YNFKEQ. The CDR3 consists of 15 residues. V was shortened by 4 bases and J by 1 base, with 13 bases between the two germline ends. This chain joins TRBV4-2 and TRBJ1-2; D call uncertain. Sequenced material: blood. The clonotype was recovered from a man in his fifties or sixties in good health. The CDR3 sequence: CASSPAPTVNYGYTF. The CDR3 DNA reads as TGTGCCAGCAGCCCTGCCCCGACGGTTAACTATGGCTACACCTTC.